The next 28 T cell receptor beta chains were all read from a single sample in a study of T cells in tumors after PD-1 blockade. Produced via immunoSEQ multiplex PCR; TCRdb's table is partial and in-frame only. The table includes around 49,000 clones, roughly 80% detected once. Sequenced material: PBMCs, taken before anti-PD-1 treatment. These receptors were taken from a human donor with basal cell carcinoma.

The gene calls are TRBV6-5 and TRBJ2-3; D possibly corresponds to TRBD1 (5 bases). This CDR3 contains 16 residues. CDR1 is MNHEY and CDR2 is SVGAGI in the germline V gene. Trimming removed 0 bases from V and 0 bases from J, with 10 bases in between. The CDR3 reads CASSYSGAGSTDTQYF. Here the CDR3 DNA reads TGTGCCAGCAGTTACTCGGGTGCAGGGAGCACAGATACGCAGTATTTT.

CDR3 amino acids: CASSDPGGSYEQYF. For the CDR3, the DNA is TGTGCCAGCAGCGACCCAGGGGGCTCCTACGAGCAGTACTTC. This chain joins TRBV11-1 and TRBJ2-7; TRBD1 aligns across 7 bases. CDR1 and CDR2 from the germline V gene are SGHAT and FQDESV (reference sequence). The length of the CDR3 is 14 residues. The junction had 4 bases not matched to a gene; V was cut back by 5 bases and J by 0 bases.

This clone was picked up one time. The chain combines TRBV30 with TRBJ1-2; 9 nucleotides agree with TRBD1. Losses at the gene ends were 1 base for V and 8 bases for J; bases not matched to a gene: 5. This CDR3 spans 13 amino acids. The V gene's germline CDR1 is GTSNPN and CDR2 SVGIG (reference sequence). In DNA, the CDR3 is TGTGCCTGGAGTGCCGGGACAGGGAAGGGCTACACCTTC. This translates into CAWSAGTGKGYTF.

V usage is TRBV6-6 and J usage is TRBJ2-3, with 13 bases aligning to TRBD2. Trimming at V came to 5 bases and at J to 3 bases, leaving 11 bases not matched to a gene. The CDR3 loop spans 18 amino acids. Germline V gene data show CDR1 as MNHNY and CDR2 as SVGAGI (reference sequence). The CDR3: CASSLLGTSGDATDTQYF. CDR3 nucleotide sequence: TGTGCCAGCAGTCTACTAGGGACTAGCGGGGACGCAACAGATACGCAGTATTTT.

The genes are TRBV4-1 and TRBJ1-2; D possibly corresponds to TRBD1 (5 bases). Trimming shortened V by 6 bases and J by 4 bases, and 21 bases separated the two germline ends. CDR1 and CDR2 (germline): MGHRA, YSYEKL. This CDR3 has 16 amino acids. CDR3 loop: CASSPNDVGRGYGYTF. CDR3 nucleotide sequence: TGCGCCAGCAGTCCAAACGATGTGGGACGGGGCTATGGCTACACCTTC.

This clone occurred once. The CDR3, as DNA: TGCGCCAGCAGCCAAGATGCAGGAGGAGAGACCCAGTACTTC. Protein product: CASSQDAGGETQYF. The chain employs TRBV4-1 and TRBJ2-5; possibly TRBD2 for D (5 bases). Germline V gene data show CDR1 as MGHRA and CDR2 as YSYEKL. This CDR3 is 14 amino acids long. Trimming cost V 0 bases and J 4 bases, with 9 bases left between them.

The chain combines TRBV6-5 with TRBJ1-5, with a possible D match to TRBD1 (6 bases). This CDR3 contains 14 residues. V lost 5 bases to trimming and J lost 3 bases, with 11 bases between them. Looked up from germline, CDR1 is MNHEY and CDR2 is SVGAGI. CDR3 sequence reads: CASSPGHPNQPQHF. As DNA, the CDR3 is TGTGCCAGCAGTCCGGGACACCCCAATCAGCCCCAGCATTTT.

This chain links TRBV18 with TRBJ2-5; no clear D gene. The germline V and J ends were trimmed by 3 bases and 3 bases, with 5 bases remaining between them. CDR3 size: 12 residues. Germline lookup yields CDR1 KGHSH and CDR2 LQKENI. The CDR3 protein is CASSPVEETQYF. In DNA form, the CDR3 reads TGTGCCAGCTCACCTGTAGAAGAGACCCAGTACTTC.

Note on this clone: This same CDR3 is encoded by further DNA sequences in the sample. This chain connects TRBV29-1 to TRBJ2-3; 9 nucleotides align to TRBD2. The CDR3 is made up of 17 amino acids. V shed 4 bases, J shed 3 bases, and the junction held 14 bases outside the gene matches. The V gene's germline CDR1 is SQVTM and CDR2 ANQGSEA. The CDR3 sequence is CSVGRAGGPGGTDTQYF. The CDR3 nucleotides read TGCAGCGTTGGTCGGGCGGGGGGGCCTGGAGGGACAGATACGCAGTATTTT.

CDR3 sequence: CATSETGTGAYNEQFF. DNA for the CDR3: TGTGCCACCAGTGAGACCGGGACAGGGGCTTACAATGAGCAGTTCTTC. This chain links TRBV24-1 with TRBJ2-1; 10 bases map to TRBD1. Germline lookup yields CDR1 KGHDR and CDR2 SFDVKD. The CDR3 covers 16 residues. V lost 4 bases to trimming and J lost 4 bases; unmatched junction nucleotides: 6.

For the CDR3, the DNA is TGTGCCATCAGCTCCCCGGGAGAGCAGTACTTC. Residues: CAISSPGEQYF. The chain recombines TRBV10-3 with TRBJ2-7; D might be TRBD2 (5 bases). Germline V lookup: CDR1 ENHRY, CDR2 SYGVKD. V was trimmed by 6 bases and J by 7 bases, leaving 10 bases between them. This CDR3 is built from 11 residues.

This clone was seen a handful of times. The chain employs TRBV4-2 and TRBJ2-5; 10 nucleotides line up with TRBD2. The germline V gene encodes CDR1 LGHNA and CDR2 YNFKEQ. J was trimmed by 5 bases and V by 3 bases; bases with no gene match: 9. This CDR3 is 16 amino acids long. CDR3 nucleotides: TGTGCCAGCAGCCAGGGTTTTAGCGGGGGGCACGAGACCCAGTACTTC. Translating it yields CASSQGFSGGHETQYF.

This rearrangement joins TRBV19 to TRBJ1-1; D is uncertain. Germline assignment: CDR1 LNHDA and CDR2 SQIVND (reference sequence). Trimming shortened V by 5 bases and J by 0 bases, and 13 bases separated the two germline ends. The CDR3 runs 15 residues. The CDR3 DNA reads as TGTGCCAGTAGTGAATGGGCGCAAGTGAACACTGAAGCTTTCTTT. It yields the protein CASSEWAQVNTEAFF.

The chain uses TRBV7-9 and TRBJ1-5; D gene ambiguous. The germline CDR1 and CDR2 sequences are SEHNR and FQNEAQ (reference sequence). The CDR3 consists of 14 residues. Trimming took off 6 bases at V and 3 bases at J, with 12 bases between the two ends. Here the CDR3 DNA reads TGTGCCAGCAGACCGATGGTGGACAATCAGCCCCAGCATTTT. Translation: CASRPMVDNQPQHF.

This rearrangement joins TRBV27 to TRBJ2-7; 7 nucleotides agree with TRBD1. The V gene's germline CDR1 is MNHEY and CDR2 SMNVEV (reference sequence). V was clipped by 3 bases and J by 2 bases; unmatched bases: 7. This CDR3 has 15 residues. DNA for the CDR3: TGTGCCAGCAGTTTTCTCCGGGACAGACCCTACGAGCAGTACTTC. Its translation is CASSFLRDRPYEQYF.

A single count supports this clone. The chain combines TRBV6-5 with TRBJ1-1; D call uncertain. This CDR3 is built from 12 residues. The V end was cut by 5 bases, the J end by 10 bases, with 14 bases between. From germline, CDR1 is MNHEY and CDR2 SVGAGI. The DNA of the CDR3 is TGTGCCAGCAGTAAAACTACCGGCGGAGCTTTCTTT. Its translation is CASSKTTGGAFF.

The chain uses TRBV2 and TRBJ1-1, with D possibly matching TRBD1 (5 bases). This CDR3 has 14 amino acids. The V and J ends lost 6 bases and 1 base respectively, with 12 bases between them. The germline V gene encodes CDR1 SNHLY and CDR2 FYNNEI. The CDR3 spells CASRKEDKNTEAFF. CDR3 DNA: TGTGCCAGCAGGAAGGAGGACAAGAACACTGAAGCTTTCTTT.

V and J are TRBV7-2 and TRBJ2-5, with 12 nucleotides matching TRBD2. J gave up 5 bases and V 3 bases, and 1 base lay outside the gene matches. The CDR3 contains 14 residues. Germline CDR1 is SGHTA and CDR2 is FQGNSA. The CDR3, as DNA: TGTGCCAGCAGCTTCGGACTAGCGGGGGAGACCCAGTACTTC. Translating gives CASSFGLAGETQYF. Together with reference TRBV7-2 and TRBJ2-5, the CDR3 gives the full variable domain: GAGVSQSPSNKVTEKGKDVELRCDPISGHTALYWYRQSLGQGLEFLIYFQGNSAPDKSGLPSDRFSAERTGGSVSTLTIQRTQQEDSAVYLCASSFGLAGETQYFGPGTRLLVL.

The chain is built from TRBV11-3 and TRBJ1-1; 7 bases are shared with TRBD1. Germline CDR1 reads SGHNT; CDR2 reads YENEEA. The CDR3 spans 14 residues. V was clipped by 5 bases and J by 5 bases; unmatched bases: 8. Written as DNA, the CDR3 is TGTGCCAGCAGCCCCAACAGGGGTCTAACTGAAGCTTTCTTT. It yields the protein CASSPNRGLTEAFF.

This clone was picked up a small number of times. The gene calls are TRBV5-1 and TRBJ2-7, with TRBD2 matching 12 bases. Trimming cost V 4 bases and J 0 bases; bases outside gene matches: 11. The CDR3 is 18 amino acids. Looked up from germline, CDR1 is SGHRS and CDR2 is YFSETQ. CDR3: CASSAQLAGGKSSYEQYF. The CDR3 bases are TGCGCCAGCAGCGCCCAGCTAGCGGGGGGGAAGAGCTCCTACGAGCAGTACTTC.

CDR3 coding DNA: TGTGCCAGCAGTGGGGCACTGGGCAGGGGGAGCACAGATACGCAGTATTTT. Residues: CASSGALGRGSTDTQYF. The V call is TRBV6-1, the J call TRBJ2-3; 7 bases line up with TRBD1. The CDR3 sequence is 17 residues long. V was clipped by 4 bases and J by 0 bases; unmatched bases: 10. Germline V lookup: CDR1 MNHNS, CDR2 SASEGT.

The chain combines TRBV3-1 (or the pseudogene TRBV3-2) with TRBJ2-7; 7 positions match TRBD1. This CDR3 has 14 amino acids. Trimming took 3 bases from V and 6 from J; bases not matched to a gene: 8. From germline, CDR1 is LGHDT and CDR2 YNNKEL (reference sequence). The CDR3 DNA reads TGTGCCAGCAGCCACACTACAGGGGTAGGCGAGCAGTACTTC. It specifies CASSHTTGVGEQYF.

This rearrangement joins TRBV27 to TRBJ1-1; D remains ambiguous. Germline values: CDR1 MNHEY, CDR2 SMNVEV (reference sequence). The V end was cut by 5 bases, the J end by 3 bases, with 16 bases between. CDR3 length equals 15 residues. Here the CDR3 reads CASSPLADGYTEAFF. The CDR3 nucleotides are TGTGCCAGCAGTCCCCTAGCCGACGGGTACACTGAAGCTTTCTTT.

This chain uses TRBV3-1 (or the pseudogene TRBV3-2) with TRBJ2-5; D unclear. The CDR3 contains 14 residues. Germline CDR1 LGHDT, CDR2 YNNKEL (reference sequence). Trimming removed 4 bases from V and 3 bases from J, with 12 bases in between. CDR3 sequence: CASSRDPEKETQYF. For the CDR3, the DNA is TGTGCCAGCAGCCGGGATCCCGAAAAAGAGACCCAGTACTTC.

The chain employs TRBV30 and TRBJ2-3; D not certain. V was trimmed by 4 bases and J by 3 bases, leaving 8 bases between them. The CDR3 has 12 amino acids. Germline-derived CDR1 and CDR2 are GTSNPN and SVGIG (reference sequence). CDR3 residues: CAWNRLTDTQYF. The CDR3 DNA follows: TGTGCCTGGAACCGCCTTACAGATACGCAGTATTTT.

The chain links TRBV6-1 to TRBJ1-3; the D is unclear. CDR1 and CDR2 (germline): MNHNS, SASEGT. Trimming cost V 1 base and J 2 bases, with 9 bases left between them. The CDR3 is 15 amino acids. The CDR3: CASSEVGEAGNTIYF. The DNA of the CDR3 is TGTGCCAGCAGTGAAGTAGGTGAAGCTGGAAACACCATATATTTT.

In its sample, this clone was seen once. The chain carries TRBV5-1 and TRBJ2-7, with D possibly being TRBD1 (8 bases). Trimming pared 1 base from V and 3 bases from J, leaving 14 bases between. Per germline, CDR1 SGHRS and CDR2 YFSETQ. The CDR3 is 15 amino acids. This CDR3 reads CASSLIQGEGYEQYF. CDR3 DNA: TGCGCCAGCAGCTTGATACAGGGGGAGGGCTACGAGCAGTACTTC.

The rearrangement joins TRBV7-2 to TRBJ1-6; no reliable D call. The CDR3 extends over 15 amino acids. With 4 bases removed from V and 1 base from J, the gap between germline ends came to 8 bases. Per germline, CDR1 SGHTA and CDR2 FQGNSA. The CDR3, as DNA: TGTGCCAGCAGCTCCGACGAGTCCTATAATTCACCCCTCCACTTT. This sequence encodes CASSSDESYNSPLHF.